The 26 T cell receptor beta chains below all came from one sample that was sequenced in a study of a mutant IDH1 vaccine in newly diagnosed glioma. The time point is: baseline, week 1 (first vaccination visit). Treatment meaning: pre-vaccination baseline after standard-of-care therapy. Sequencing was performed with immunoSEQ multiplex PCR; in TCRdb, only in-frame clones are kept and a portion is missing. The data hold about 68,000 clones, with around 79% observed a single time. The sample in question was PBMCs, obtained from a glioma patient treated with radiotherapy, temozolomide or both. These receptors all come from a man aged 50-60 years with glioma.

The rearrangement joins TRBV2 to TRBJ1-2, with D unclear. Germline CDR1 is SNHLY and CDR2 is FYNNEI. Trimming removed 5 bases at V and 3 bases at J, with 4 bases between. The CDR3 covers 11 residues. The CDR3 sequence: CASSSYYGYTF. As DNA, the CDR3 is TGTGCCAGCAGTTCGTACTATGGCTACACCTTC.

The chain couples TRBV7-2 to TRBJ1-1, with TRBD1 as a possible D gene (6 bases). The CDR3 is 16 amino acids. CDR1 SGHTA and CDR2 FQGNSA come from the germline V gene. The V end was cut by 4 bases, the J end by 1 base, with 16 bases between. DNA of the CDR3: TGTGCCAGCAGCTCCCTGGCGGGGGCGGGGAACACTGAAGCTTTCTTT. This translates into CASSSLAGAGNTEAFF. Based on the CDR3 plus reference TRBV7-2 and TRBJ1-1, the full variable domain is GAGVSQSPSNKVTEKGKDVELRCDPISGHTALYWYRQSLGQGLEFLIYFQGNSAPDKSGLPSDRFSAERTGGSVSTLTIQRTQQEDSAVYLCASSSLAGAGNTEAFFGQGTRLTVV.

The V and J genes are TRBV6-4 and TRBJ1-5; TRBD1 matches at 10 bases. J gave up 7 bases and V 6 bases, and 6 bases lay outside the gene matches. Germline CDR1 is MRHNA and CDR2 is SNTAGT. This CDR3 spans 14 amino acids. CDR3 sequence: CASSRQGAWQPQHF. DNA of the CDR3: TGTGCCAGCAGCCGACAGGGGGCCTGGCAGCCCCAGCATTTT.

The V and J genes are TRBV18 and TRBJ1-5; the D gene is possibly TRBD1 (5 bases). The V and J ends lost 6 bases and 4 bases respectively, with 10 bases between them. Germline values: CDR1 KGHSH, CDR2 LQKENI. The CDR3 totals 13 residues. Here the CDR3 DNA reads TGTGCCAGCTCTTTCGACAGTAATCAGCCCCAGCATTTT. Translated: CASSFDSNQPQHF. The full variable domain, in which reference TRBV18 and TRBJ1-5 provide the parts outside the CDR3, is NAGVMQNPRHLVRRRGQEARLRCSPMKGHSHVYWYRQLPEEGLKFMVYLQKENIIDESGMPKERFSAEFPKEGPSILRIQQVVRGDSAAYFCASSFDSNQPQHFGDGTRLSIL.

V gene TRBV2 combines with J gene TRBJ2-3; D not certain. This CDR3 region has 14 residues. V lost 10 bases and J 2 bases, leaving 16 bases between the germline ends. Per germline, CDR1 SNHLY and CDR2 FYNNEI. For the CDR3, the DNA is TGTGCCACAGCTGCCCAGAGGCTCACAGATACGCAGTATTTT. Its translation: CATAAQRLTDTQYF.

The gene calls are TRBV5-1 and TRBJ1-1; a weak D match, TRBD1 (6 bases). V was clipped by 1 base and J by 0 bases, with 7 bases between them. The V gene's germline CDR1 is SGHRS and CDR2 YFSETQ. The CDR3 sequence is 14 residues long. For the CDR3, the DNA is TGCGCCAGCAGCTTGACAGGGATGAACACTGAAGCTTTCTTT. Its protein is CASSLTGMNTEAFF.

V is TRBV7-9 and J is TRBJ1-4; weak D call: TRBD1 (5 bases). Per the germline V gene, CDR1 is SEHNR and CDR2 is FQNEAQ (reference sequence). Trimming shortened V by 4 bases and J by 6 bases, and 18 bases separated the two germline ends. The length of the CDR3 is 16 residues. The CDR3 region is CASSYGTGGSYEKLFF. CDR3 sequence (DNA): TGTGCCAGCAGCTATGGGACCGGGGGGTCTTATGAAAAACTGTTTTTT.

The chain combines TRBV5-4 with TRBJ2-7; 8 bases map to TRBD1. CDR1 and CDR2 from the germline V gene are SGHNT and YYREEE (reference sequence). V gave up 2 bases and J gave up 3 bases; unmatched junction bases: 1. There are 13 residues in the CDR3. The CDR3 reads CASSFTGGYEQYF. CDR3 nucleotides: TGTGCCAGCAGCTTTACAGGGGGCTACGAGCAGTACTTC. Drawing the rest from reference TRBV5-4 and TRBJ2-7, the complete variable domain is ETGVTQSPTHLIKTRGQQVTLRCSSQSGHNTVSWYQQALGQGPQFIFQYYREEENGRGNFPPRFSGLQFPNYSSELNVNALELDDSALYLCASSFTGGYEQYFGPGTRLTVT.

A single count supports this clone. The V call is TRBV6-1, the J call TRBJ1-1; 7 nucleotides align to TRBD1. Trimming cost V 8 bases and J 3 bases; bases outside gene matches: 6. CDR3 length equals 13 residues. Germline assignment: CDR1 MNHNS and CDR2 SASEGT. DNA of the CDR3: TGTGCCAGCGACAGGGAAGTTCACACTGAAGCTTTCTTT. It encodes CASDREVHTEAFF.

This clone qualifies as medium-sized. The chain combines TRBV29-1 with TRBJ1-1; D perhaps matches TRBD1 (6 bases). V was cut by 7 bases and J by 1 base, with 10 bases left in between. Germline V CDR1 and CDR2: SQVTM, ANQGSEA. The CDR3 has 12 amino acids. The CDR3 loop reads CSAGGANTEAFF. As DNA, the CDR3 is TGCAGCGCCGGGGGGGCGAACACTGAAGCTTTCTTT.

The chain uses TRBV19 and TRBJ2-3; D not certain. The V and J ends lost 0 bases and 0 bases respectively, with 13 bases between them. Germline values: CDR1 LNHDA, CDR2 SQIVND (reference sequence). The CDR3 loop spans 17 amino acids. DNA of the CDR3: TGTGCCAGTAGTATAGATCGTACGCCAGCCAGCACAGATACGCAGTATTTT. It codes for CASSIDRTPASTDTQYF.

The V gene is TRBV6-5, the J gene TRBJ1-6; 10 nucleotides match TRBD1. Germline assignment: CDR1 MNHEY and CDR2 SVGAGI. V lost 1 base and J lost 6; bases outside the gene matches: 3. This CDR3 is built from 16 residues. The CDR3 bases are TGTGCCAGCAGTTACTGGGGGACAGGGGTTAATTCACCCCTCCACTTT. This gives the protein CASSYWGTGVNSPLHF.

Worth noting for this clone: The same CDR3 can be traced to other DNA sequences in this sample. The chain links TRBV18 to TRBJ1-2; 8 nucleotides match TRBD1. This CDR3 comprises 14 residues. After removal of 3 bases from V and 1 base from J, the junction contained 1 base not matched to a gene. Germline V CDR1 and CDR2: KGHSH, LQKENI. The CDR3 sequence: CASSPGQGNYGYTF. CDR3 in DNA: TGTGCCAGCTCACCTGGACAGGGTAACTATGGCTACACCTTC.

This clone has only a few counts. The chain combines TRBV29-1 with TRBJ1-2; no reliable D call. CDR1 and CDR2 from the germline V gene are SQVTM and ANQGSEA. V was pared by 4 bases and J by 4 bases, with 10 bases between. The CDR3 has 12 residues. CDR3 loop: CSVAERGYGYTF. CDR3 bases: TGCAGCGTTGCAGAGCGCGGCTATGGCTACACCTTC.

V is TRBV14 and J is TRBJ2-3; 7 bases are a match to TRBD1. The CDR3 is 15 residues long. Looked up from germline, CDR1 is SGHDN and CDR2 is FVKESK. V lost 4 bases and J lost 3; bases outside the gene matches: 7. The CDR3 DNA reads as TGTGCCAGCAGCCCGACAGGGATTATGACAGATACGCAGTATTTT. The encoded protein is CASSPTGIMTDTQYF.

The rearrangement uses TRBV5-5 and TRBJ2-5, with D uncertain. There are 14 residues in the CDR3. V was clipped by 0 bases and J by 5 bases, with 11 bases between them. Germline CDR1 and CDR2: SGHKS and YYEKEE (reference sequence). The CDR3 is CASSLVLLEETQYF. The DNA for the CDR3 is TGTGCCAGCAGCTTGGTCCTACTTGAGGAGACCCAGTACTTC. Full variable domain (missing parts from reference TRBV5-5 and TRBJ2-5): DAGVTQSPTHLIKTRGQQVTLRCSPISGHKSVSWYQQVLGQGPQFIFQYYEKEERGRGNFPDRFSARQFPNYSSELNVNALLLGDSALYLCASSLVLLEETQYFGPGTRLLVL.

This chain uses TRBV30 with TRBJ2-3; D perhaps matches TRBD2 (6 bases). This CDR3 contains 15 residues. The V gene's germline CDR1 is GTSNPN and CDR2 SVGIG (reference sequence). V was clipped by 0 bases and J by 3 bases, with 13 bases between them. CDR3 coding DNA: TGTGCCTGGAGTGTAGAGGCTGGAGGGACAGATACGCAGTATTTT. Its translation: CAWSVEAGGTDTQYF. The full variable domain, rest sourced from reference TRBV30 and TRBJ2-3, is SQTIHQWPATLVQPVGSPLSLECTVEGTSNPNLYWYRQAAGRGLQLLFYSVGIGQISSEVPQNLSASRPQDRQFILSSKKLLLSDSGFYLCAWSVEAGGTDTQYFGPGTRLTVL.

The genes are TRBV27 and TRBJ2-3; the D call may be TRBD1 or TRBD2 (6 bases each). Germline CDR1 reads MNHEY; CDR2 reads SMNVEV (reference sequence). V lost 1 base and J 2 bases, leaving 10 bases between the germline ends. The CDR3 has 15 residues. The CDR3 is CASSLLRGDTDTQYF. The CDR3 region has the DNA TGTGCCAGCAGTTTATTGAGGGGGGACACAGATACGCAGTATTTT.

This clone was seen a single time. The chain recombines TRBV18 with TRBJ2-7; D may correspond to TRBD1 or TRBD2 (5 bases each). Germline CDR1 reads KGHSH; CDR2 reads LQKENI. The CDR3 sequence is 12 residues long. Trimming shortened V by 4 bases and J by 6 bases, and 10 bases separated the two germline ends. CDR3: CASSRGNSEQYF. Written as DNA, the CDR3 is TGTGCCAGCTCACGGGGGAATAGCGAGCAGTACTTC.

The J gene is TRBJ2-7, the V gene TRBV6-5; D call uncertain. Germline V gene lookup returns CDR1 MNHEY and CDR2 SVGAGI. The CDR3 sequence is 13 residues long. Deletions cut 6 bases from V and 5 bases from J, with 14 bases between. CDR3 in DNA: TGTGCCAGCAGCCTCGGGCCAGCCAACGAGCAGTACTTC. Protein product: CASSLGPANEQYF.

J is TRBJ1-1 and V is TRBV6-6; D possibly corresponds to TRBD1 (6 bases). The CDR3 spans 16 residues. Germline V gene data show CDR1 as MNHNY and CDR2 as SVGAGI (reference sequence). V was trimmed by 6 bases and J by 4 bases, leaving 21 bases between them. The CDR3 DNA reads TGTGCCAGCAGCCAGCCATTGACAGGTATCGCCACTGAAGCTTTCTTT. It yields the protein CASSQPLTGIATEAFF.

This chain uses TRBV29-1 with TRBJ2-3; possible D gene TRBD2, 6 bases. The CDR3 runs 17 residues. The germline V gene encodes CDR1 SQVTM and CDR2 ANQGSEA. The germline V and J ends were trimmed by 7 bases and 0 bases, with 23 bases remaining between them. The CDR3 region is CSAEAPWGVSSTDTQYF. CDR3 DNA sequence: TGCAGCGCCGAGGCCCCGTGGGGGGTGTCTAGCACAGATACGCAGTATTTT.

V gene TRBV2 combines with J gene TRBJ2-3, with TRBD2 identical over 15 bases. V lost 8 bases to trimming and J lost 9 bases; unmatched junction nucleotides: 12. The CDR3 runs 16 residues. Germline values: CDR1 SNHLY, CDR2 FYNNEI. The chain's CDR3 is CASLDSGLAGGSTQYF. CDR3 nucleotide sequence: TGTGCCAGCCTTGATTCGGGACTAGCGGGGGGTAGCACGCAGTATTTT. Using reference TRBV2 and TRBJ2-3 for the parts outside the CDR3, the full variable domain is EPEVTQTPSHQVTQMGQEVILRCVPISNHLYFYWYRQILGQKVEFLVSFYNNEISEKSEIFDDQFSVERPDGSNFTLKIRSTKLEDSAMYFCASLDSGLAGGSTQYFGPGTRLTVL.

V and J are TRBV5-8 and TRBJ2-3, with D perhaps TRBD1 (6 bases). The V gene lost 4 bases and the J gene lost 0 bases, with 15 bases spanning the gap. Germline lookup yields CDR1 SGHTS and CDR2 YDEGEE. The CDR3 extends over 16 amino acids. The DNA of the CDR3 is TGTGCCAGCAGCCTGGGGGACACTACTAGCACAGATACGCAGTATTTT. The encoded protein is CASSLGDTTSTDTQYF.

The chain couples TRBV7-3 to TRBJ1-1, with D tentatively TRBD1 (5 bases). Germline V gene sequence: CDR1 SGHTA, CDR2 FQGTGA. V was pared by 3 bases and J by 6 bases, with 14 bases between. This CDR3 region has 14 residues. CDR3 DNA: TGTGCCAGCAGCTTTGGGACGGGGAAGTCTGAAGCTTTCTTT. Residues: CASSFGTGKSEAFF.

The DNA for the CDR3 is TGTGCCAGCAGCGTAGGTCGGACCACCGGGGAGCTGTTTTTT. Its translation is CASSVGRTTGELFF. V is TRBV9 and J is TRBJ2-2; D gene ambiguous. Trimming removed 0 bases at V and 4 bases at J, with 7 bases between. CDR1 is SGDLS and CDR2 is YYNGEE in the germline V gene. The CDR3 is 14 residues long. Supplemented by reference TRBV9 and TRBJ2-2, the full variable domain reads DSGVTQTPKHLITATGQRVTLRCSPRSGDLSVYWYQQSLDQGLQFLIQYYNGEERAKGNILERFSAQQFPDLHSELNLSSLELGDSALYFCASSVGRTTGELFFGEGSRLTVL.